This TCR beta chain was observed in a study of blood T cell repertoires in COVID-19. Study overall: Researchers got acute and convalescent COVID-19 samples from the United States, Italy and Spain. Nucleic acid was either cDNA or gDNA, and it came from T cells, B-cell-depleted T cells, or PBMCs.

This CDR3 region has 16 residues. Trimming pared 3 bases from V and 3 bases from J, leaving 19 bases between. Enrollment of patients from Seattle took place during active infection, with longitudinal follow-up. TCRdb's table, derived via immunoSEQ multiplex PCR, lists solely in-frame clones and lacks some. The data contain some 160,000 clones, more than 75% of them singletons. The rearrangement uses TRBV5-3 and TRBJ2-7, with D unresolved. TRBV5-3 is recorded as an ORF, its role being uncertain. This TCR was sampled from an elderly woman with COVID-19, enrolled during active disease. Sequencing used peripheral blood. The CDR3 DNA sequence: TGTGCCAGAAGCTACCGCGGCGGTTTCGAAGACTACGAGCAGTACTTC. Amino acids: CARSYRGGFEDYEQYF.